One and the same sample provided the 10 T cell receptor beta chains below, sequenced in a study of blood T cell repertoires in COVID-19. Sequenced by immunoSEQ multiplex PCR; TCRdb stores in-frame clones only, minus some. The table has roughly 60,000 clones, approximately 92% seen once; the top ten hold around 10%. Sequencing input: peripheral blood. The origin of the receptors is a woman older than 75 with active COVID-19.

The V gene is TRBV7-9, the J gene TRBJ2-3, with a tentative D call TRBD2 (5 bases). The germline V gene encodes CDR1 SEHNR and CDR2 FQNEAQ (reference sequence). V lost 4 bases to trimming and J lost 4 bases, with 18 bases between them. The CDR3 sequence is 16 residues long. The CDR3 reads CASSSALAKDADTQYF. The CDR3 DNA reads TGTGCCAGCAGCTCAGCCTTAGCGAAGGACGCAGATACGCAGTATTTT.

This rearrangement joins TRBV28 to TRBJ2-3; unclear D gene. The CDR3 is made up of 13 amino acids. CDR1 and CDR2 (germline): MDHEN, SYDVKM. V shed 1 base and J shed 2 bases, with 4 bases lying between them. CDR3 loop: CASSLFITDTQYF. CDR3 bases: TGTGCCAGCAGTTTATTCATCACAGATACGCAGTATTTT.

The chain carries TRBV25-1 and TRBJ2-7; 9 bases align to TRBD1. Germline loops: CDR1 MGHDK, CDR2 SYGVNS. This CDR3 has 15 amino acids. V dropped 6 bases and J dropped 2; count of bases not matched to a gene: 8. CDR3 DNA: TGTGCCAGCAGCGGGCGGGACAGGGTTCCCTACGAGCAGTACTTC. This translates into CASSGRDRVPYEQYF.

The rearrangement uses TRBV7-2 and TRBJ1-3; D not certain. Germline V lookup: CDR1 SGHTA, CDR2 FQGNSA. The CDR3 contains 17 residues. The V end lost 6 bases, the J end lost 4 bases, and 22 bases lay between the germline ends. The CDR3: CASSRTEVRFSGNTIYF. The CDR3 DNA sequence: TGTGCCAGCAGTAGGACGGAGGTGCGATTTTCGGGAAACACCATATATTTT.

This chain connects TRBV7-2 to TRBJ2-2; 10 bases line up with TRBD2. With V trimmed by 1 base and J by 9 bases, 8 bases remained unmatched. Germline V lookup: CDR1 SGHTA, CDR2 FQGNSA. The CDR3 loop spans 16 amino acids. CDR3 residues: CASSLESTSGNRELFF. DNA of the CDR3: TGTGCCAGCAGCTTAGAAAGTACTAGCGGGAACCGGGAGCTGTTTTTT. The whole variable domain, remainder taken from reference TRBV7-2 and TRBJ2-2, is GAGVSQSPSNKVTEKGKDVELRCDPISGHTALYWYRQSLGQGLEFLIYFQGNSAPDKSGLPSDRFSAERTGGSVSTLTIQRTQQEDSAVYLCASSLESTSGNRELFFGEGSRLTVL.

This clone was detected only a few times. The gene calls are TRBV3-1 (or the pseudogene TRBV3-2) and TRBJ1-5; D call uncertain. Germline assignment: CDR1 LGHDT and CDR2 YNNKEL (reference sequence). V was trimmed by 1 base and J by 0 bases, leaving 7 bases between them. The CDR3 runs 15 residues. CDR3 DNA sequence: TGTGCCAGCAGCCAAGGAGGGTTTAGCAATCAGCCCCAGCATTTT. Its translation is CASSQGGFSNQPQHF.

This chain uses TRBV20-1 with TRBJ1-1; D possibly corresponds to TRBD1 (5 bases). CDR1 DFQATT and CDR2 SNEGSKA come from the germline V gene (reference sequence). This CDR3 is 11 amino acids long. Trimming cost V 6 bases and J 5 bases, with 10 bases left between them. CDR3 region: CSAPRGTEAFF. CDR3 in DNA: TGCAGTGCCCCCCGGGGGACTGAAGCTTTCTTT.

The chain carries TRBV7-9 and TRBJ1-2; tentatively, D is TRBD1 (6 bases). The CDR3 has 17 residues. V lost 2 bases and J lost 5, with 21 bases in between. Germline assignment: CDR1 SEHNR and CDR2 FQNEAQ (reference sequence). The CDR3 nucleotides are TGTGCCAGCAGCTTACAGGGGATGGGGAAACTGAAGTATGGCTACACCTTC. Translated: CASSLQGMGKLKYGYTF.

This clone was seen once. The V call is TRBV10-3, the J call TRBJ2-5; 7 bases agree with TRBD1. The ends lost 3 bases at V and 1 base at J; junction bases unmatched: 2. Germline lookup yields CDR1 ENHRY and CDR2 SYGVKD. The CDR3 has 14 residues. The CDR3 nucleotides read TGTGCCATCAGTGAAGGGACAGCCCAAGAGACCCAGTACTTC. It codes for CAISEGTAQETQYF.

This clone was counted once. The rearrangement joins TRBV15 to TRBJ2-1; a possible D gene is TRBD2 (5 bases). Germline CDR1 reads LNHNV; CDR2 reads YYDKDF (reference sequence). The CDR3 contains 14 residues. Trimming pared 0 bases from V and 8 bases from J, leaving 11 bases between. The CDR3 DNA reads as TGTGCCACCAGCAGAGATCCAACCGGGGATGAGCAGTTCTTC. Translation: CATSRDPTGDEQFF.